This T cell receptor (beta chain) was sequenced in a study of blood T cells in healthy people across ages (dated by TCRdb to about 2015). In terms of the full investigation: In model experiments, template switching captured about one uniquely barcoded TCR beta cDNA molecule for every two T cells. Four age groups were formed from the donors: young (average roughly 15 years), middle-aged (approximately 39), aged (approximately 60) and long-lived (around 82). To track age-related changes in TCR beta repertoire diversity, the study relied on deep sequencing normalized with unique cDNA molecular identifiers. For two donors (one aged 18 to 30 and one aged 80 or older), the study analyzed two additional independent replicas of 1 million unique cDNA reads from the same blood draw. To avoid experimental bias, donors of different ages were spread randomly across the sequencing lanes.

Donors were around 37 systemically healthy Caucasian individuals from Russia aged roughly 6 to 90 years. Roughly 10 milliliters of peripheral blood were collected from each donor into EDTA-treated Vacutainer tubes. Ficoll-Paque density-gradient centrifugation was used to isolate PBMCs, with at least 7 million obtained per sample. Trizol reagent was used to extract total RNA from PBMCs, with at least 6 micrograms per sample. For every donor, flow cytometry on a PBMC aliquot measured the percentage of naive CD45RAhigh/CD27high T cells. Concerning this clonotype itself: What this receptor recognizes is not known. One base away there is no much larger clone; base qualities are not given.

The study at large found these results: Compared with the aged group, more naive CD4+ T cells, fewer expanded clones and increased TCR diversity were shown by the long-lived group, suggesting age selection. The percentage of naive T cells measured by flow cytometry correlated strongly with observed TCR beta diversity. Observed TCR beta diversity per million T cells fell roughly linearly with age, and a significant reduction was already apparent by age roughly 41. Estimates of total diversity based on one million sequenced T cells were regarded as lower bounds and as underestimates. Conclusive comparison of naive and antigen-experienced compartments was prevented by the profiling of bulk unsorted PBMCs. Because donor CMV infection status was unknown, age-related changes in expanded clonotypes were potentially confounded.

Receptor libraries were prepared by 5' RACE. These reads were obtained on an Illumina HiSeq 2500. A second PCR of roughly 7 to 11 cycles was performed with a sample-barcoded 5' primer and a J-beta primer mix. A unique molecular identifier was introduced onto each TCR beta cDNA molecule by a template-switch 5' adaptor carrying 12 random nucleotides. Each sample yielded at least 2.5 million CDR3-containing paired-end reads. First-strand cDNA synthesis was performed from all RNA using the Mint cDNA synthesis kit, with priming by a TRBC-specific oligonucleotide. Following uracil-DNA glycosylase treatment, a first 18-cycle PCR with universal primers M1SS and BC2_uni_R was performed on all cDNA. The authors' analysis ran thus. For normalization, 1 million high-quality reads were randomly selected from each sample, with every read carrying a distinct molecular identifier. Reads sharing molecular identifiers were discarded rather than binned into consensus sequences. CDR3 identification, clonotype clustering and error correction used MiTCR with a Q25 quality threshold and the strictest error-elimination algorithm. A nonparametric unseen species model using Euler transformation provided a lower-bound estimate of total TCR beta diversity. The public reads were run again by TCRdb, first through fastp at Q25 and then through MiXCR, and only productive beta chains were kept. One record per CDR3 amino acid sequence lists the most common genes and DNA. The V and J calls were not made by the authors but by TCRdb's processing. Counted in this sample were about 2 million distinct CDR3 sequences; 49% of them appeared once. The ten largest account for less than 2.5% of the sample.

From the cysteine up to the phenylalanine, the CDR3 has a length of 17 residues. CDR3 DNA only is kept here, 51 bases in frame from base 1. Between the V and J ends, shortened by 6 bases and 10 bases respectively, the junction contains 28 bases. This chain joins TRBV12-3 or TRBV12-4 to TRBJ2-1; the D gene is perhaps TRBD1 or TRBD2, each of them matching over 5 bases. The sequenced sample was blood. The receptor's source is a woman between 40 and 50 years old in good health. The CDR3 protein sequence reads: CASSPGAGPGALREQFF. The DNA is TGTGCCAGCAGCCCCGGGGCAGGGCCCGGCGCTTTACGAGAGCAGTTCTTC.